Below are 5 T cell receptor beta chains sequenced from a single sample in a study of T cells after yellow fever vaccination. MiXCR, applied by TCRdb to the 5' RACE reads, yields one record per CDR3 protein. The sample includes some 300,000 distinct CDR3 sequences, approximately 12% seen only once; the top ten take roughly 3%. This specimen was CD4+ T cells sorted from PBMCs, taken 45 days after the yellow fever booster vaccination. The receptors here all came from a young man who received the YFV17D yellow fever vaccine.

Details on this clonotype: A read error may produce the germline difference seen at one junction end. The rearrangement links TRBV5-6 to TRBJ1-5; D is ambiguous. The V gene's germline CDR1 is SGHDT and CDR2 YYEEEE. The CDR3 totals 13 residues. In DNA, the CDR3 is TGTGCCAGCAGTTTGGGGAGTCATCAGCCCCAGCATTTT. The encoded protein is CASSLGSHQPQHF.

J is TRBJ2-3 and V is TRBV7-3; D is undetermined. The germline V gene encodes CDR1 SGHTA and CDR2 FQGTGA. This CDR3 spans 13 amino acids. V was clipped by 2 bases and J by 5 bases, with 8 bases between them. The CDR3 bases are TGTGCCAGCAGCTTACAAGCGTTAGATACGCAGTATTTT. It yields the protein CASSLQALDTQYF.

This clonotype has a count of ten or more. The chain recombines TRBV27 with TRBJ2-3; 12 nucleotides line up with TRBD1. The germline CDR1 and CDR2 sequences are MNHEY and SMNVEV (reference sequence). CDR3 length equals 17 residues. The junction had 8 bases not matched to a gene; V was cut back by 2 bases and J by 5 bases. Here the CDR3 reads CASSLTPGQGARDTQYF. The CDR3 nucleotides read TGTGCCAGCAGTTTAACCCCGGGACAGGGGGCGCGAGATACGCAGTATTTT.

This chain uses TRBV6-2 or TRBV6-3 with TRBJ2-2; a weak D match, TRBD1 (6 bases). The CDR3 spans 15 residues. The V end lost 0 bases, the J end lost 6 bases, and 11 bases lay between the germline ends. CDR1 is MNHEY, CDR2 SVGEGT, per germline. This CDR3 is CASSYSTGSSGELFF. CDR3 bases: TGTGCCAGCAGTTACTCCACAGGGAGCTCCGGGGAGCTGTTTTTT.

The chain carries TRBV10-3 and TRBJ1-2, with D uncertain. The CDR3 extends over 14 amino acids. The germline gives CDR1 ENHRY, CDR2 SYGVKD. Trimming shortened V by 2 bases and J by 0 bases, and 7 bases separated the two germline ends. CDR3 amino acids: CAISEQNSNYGYTF. The CDR3 region has the DNA TGTGCCATCAGTGAGCAGAATTCTAACTATGGCTACACCTTC.